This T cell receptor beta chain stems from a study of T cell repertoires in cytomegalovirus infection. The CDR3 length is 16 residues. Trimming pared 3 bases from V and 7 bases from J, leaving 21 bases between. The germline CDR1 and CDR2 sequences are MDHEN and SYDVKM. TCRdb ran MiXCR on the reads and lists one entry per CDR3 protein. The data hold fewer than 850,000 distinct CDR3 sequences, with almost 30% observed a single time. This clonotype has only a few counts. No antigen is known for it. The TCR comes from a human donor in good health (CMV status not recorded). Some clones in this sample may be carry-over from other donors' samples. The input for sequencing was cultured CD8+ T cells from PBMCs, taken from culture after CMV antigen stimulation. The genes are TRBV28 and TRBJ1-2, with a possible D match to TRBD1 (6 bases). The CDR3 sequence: CASSFKPGHKGFGYTF. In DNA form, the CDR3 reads TGTGCCAGCAGTTTTAAACCGGGACATAAAGGTTTTGGCTACACCTTC.